These T cell receptor beta chains were read from a single sample in a study of CD8 T cells in ankylosing spondylitis. TCRdb redid the calling of the 5' RACE reads with MiXCR, one entry per CDR3 protein. In the table there are about 540,000 distinct CDR3 sequences, about 12% of which are singletons. Sequenced material: blood, either unsorted or a sorted T cell fraction (not recorded which). The receptors were gathered from a male donor with ankylosing spondylitis. Each CDR3 is given with its conserved first and last residue. Each record gives: clone size, J gene, V gene, CDR3 protein. The size of a clone is reported for some rows only, either as once, few or many, or as a class for expanded clones.

NA | TRBJ2-2 | TRBV20-1 | CSARRAGGANTGELFF
NA | TRBJ1-5 | TRBV27 | CASSPVDSNQPQHF
many | TRBJ2-3 | TRBV28 | CASSLGGISTDTQYF
NA | TRBJ2-2 | TRBV27 | CASSGDRTYTGELFF
NA | TRBJ1-2 | TRBV19 | CASTRMGESYGYTF
NA | TRBJ2-4 | TRBV19 | CASSLIAGLKNIQYF
NA | TRBJ1-4 | TRBV5-1 | CASSLLYNEKLFF
few | TRBJ1-2 | TRBV29-1 | CSVEEGVAAGYTF
NA | TRBJ2-1 | TRBV25-1 | CASSPPGPPNEQFF
NA | TRBJ2-3 | TRBV5-4 | CASRTEPGSDTQYF
NA | TRBJ1-1 | TRBV7-9 | CASSLGGWAEAFF
few | TRBJ2-1 | TRBV10-3 | CAISDRRARVSYNEQFF
NA | TRBJ1-1 | TRBV5-1 | CASSPTYINMNTEAFF
few | TRBJ2-2 | TRBV20-1 | CSAIRGGSGTGELFF
NA | TRBJ1-1 | TRBV20-1 | CSAREAGRTEAFF
NA | TRBJ1-1 | TRBV11-2 | CASQSIRGGGSEAFF